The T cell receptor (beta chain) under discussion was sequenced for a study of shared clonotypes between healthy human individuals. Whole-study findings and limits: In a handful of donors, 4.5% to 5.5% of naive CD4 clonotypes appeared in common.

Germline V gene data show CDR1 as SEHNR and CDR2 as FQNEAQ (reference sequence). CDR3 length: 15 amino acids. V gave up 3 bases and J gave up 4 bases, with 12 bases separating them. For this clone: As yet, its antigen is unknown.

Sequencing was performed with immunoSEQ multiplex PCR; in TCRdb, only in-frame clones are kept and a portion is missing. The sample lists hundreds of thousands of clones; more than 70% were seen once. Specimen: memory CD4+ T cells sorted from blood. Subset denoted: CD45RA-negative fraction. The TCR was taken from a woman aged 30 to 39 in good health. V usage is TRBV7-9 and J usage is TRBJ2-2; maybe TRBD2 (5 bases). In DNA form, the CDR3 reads TGTGCCAGCAGCTTCTTCGGGAAGAGCACCGGGGAGCTGTTTTTT. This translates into CASSFFGKSTGELFF.